Presented here are 14 T cell receptor beta chains from one specimen sequenced in a study of spatial heterogeneity in lung cancer. Study-wide points: For expanded intratumoral alpha and beta TCRs, counts tracked tumor mutation counts.

Each CDR3 protein gets one entry after TCRdb re-called the 5' RACE reads with MiXCR. The sample lists 25,000 to 30,000 distinct CDR3 sequences; 7.1% were seen once. These receptors have no identified antigens. Indicated time point: sample taken at primary tumor resection. Sequenced material: lung tumor tissue, taken at surgery. These receptors were taken from a male donor with early-stage non-small cell lung cancer.

This clonotype was observed many times. This chain connects TRBV7-9 to TRBJ2-5, with 9 bases matching TRBD2. This CDR3 has 16 amino acids. V was pared by 8 bases and J by 4 bases, with 14 bases of the junction left unmatched. CDR1 is SEHNR, CDR2 FQNEAQ, per germline (reference sequence). CDR3 amino acids: CASSGVSGLALETQYF. CDR3 coding DNA: TGTGCCAGCTCCGGGGTGTCGGGACTAGCACTAGAGACCCAGTACTTC. The whole variable domain, remainder taken from reference TRBV7-9 and TRBJ2-5, is DTGVSQNPRHKITKRGQNVTFRCDPISEHNRLYWYRQTLGQGPEFLTYFQNEAQLEKSRLLSDRFSAERPKGSFSTLEIQRTEQGDSAMYLCASSGVSGLALETQYFGPGTRLLVL.

This clonotype has only a few counts. V and J are TRBV18 and TRBJ1-1, with D uncertain. The germline V gene encodes CDR1 KGHSH and CDR2 LQKENI. Deletions cut 1 base from V and 2 bases from J, with 2 bases between. CDR3 length: 12 residues. The CDR3: CASSPRNTEAFF. DNA of the CDR3: TGTGCCAGCTCACCACGTAACACTGAAGCTTTCTTT.

This clonotype was seen at least ten times. The V gene is TRBV18, the J gene TRBJ2-4; TRBD1 agrees at 7 bases. The CDR3 has 14 amino acids. Germline V gene sequence: CDR1 KGHSH, CDR2 LQKENI. The J segment lost 7 bases and the V segment lost 0 bases, leaving 3 bases of the junction unmatched. This CDR3 is CASSPPGGENIQYF. The CDR3 DNA reads as TGTGCCAGCTCACCACCAGGGGGCGAGAACATTCAGTACTTC.

This clonotype was detected many times. This chain's CDR3 is CASSSRTGSEAFF. CDR3 coding DNA: TGTGCCAGCAGTTCGCGGACAGGATCTGAAGCTTTCTTT. V is TRBV27 and J is TRBJ1-1, with TRBD1 matching over 7 bases. Trimming at V came to 4 bases and at J to 6 bases, leaving 5 bases not matched to a gene. The CDR3 consists of 13 residues. Germline V gene sequence: CDR1 MNHEY, CDR2 SMNVEV (reference sequence).

By sample share, this clonotype is medium-sized (0.01 to 0.1%). This chain uses TRBV20-1 with TRBJ2-7, with a tentative D call TRBD2 (5 bases). Between the trimmed V and J ends, which lost 0 bases and 1 base, there was a span of 10 bases. CDR3 length equals 14 residues. Germline-derived CDR1 and CDR2 are DFQATT and SNEGSKA (reference sequence). The CDR3 sequence is CSARDEGSSYEQYF. Written as DNA, the CDR3 is TGCAGTGCTAGAGATGAGGGATCGTCCTACGAGCAGTACTTC.

This clonotype came up many times. V is TRBV10-2 and J is TRBJ1-6; D may be TRBD1 (6 bases). CDR1 and CDR2 (germline): WSHSY, SAAADI. The CDR3 contains 14 residues. V lost 7 bases to trimming and J lost 11 bases, with 18 bases between them. CDR3 sequence: CASKAGQQTTPLHF. Here the CDR3 DNA reads TGCGCCAGCAAGGCGGGACAACAGACGACACCCCTCCACTTT.

The chain combines TRBV20-1 with TRBJ2-7; D gene unclear. The CDR3 contains 13 residues. CDR1 and CDR2 (germline): DFQATT, SNEGSKA (reference sequence). The V gene lost 5 bases and the J gene lost 2 bases, with 13 bases spanning the gap. The CDR3 reads CSAVNPGTYEQYF. The DNA of the CDR3 is TGCAGTGCTGTAAACCCAGGAACCTACGAGCAGTACTTC.

In this sample, this clonotype turned up many times. The conserved phenylalanine or tryptophan normally closing the CDR3 is absent here, so this likely arose from a read error. It is unclear where the CDR3 begins or ends on the DNA, so no DNA is shown, and the CDR3 is as TCRdb lists it. The chain links TRBV7-8 to TRBJ2-3; the table's D call TRBD1 went unverified against the DNA. Counting both end residues, the CDR3 totals 15 amino acids. Germline loops: CDR1 SGHVS, CDR2 FQNEAQ. The CDR3 loop is CASNPTRATSTDTQY.

This clonotype was observed many times. The gene calls are TRBV29-1 and TRBJ2-7; 11 bases match TRBD1. The CDR3 spans 14 residues. Germline assignment: CDR1 SQVTM and CDR2 ANQGSEA. Losses at the gene ends were 6 bases for V and 1 base for J; bases not matched to a gene: 5. DNA of the CDR3: TGCAGCGTGGCAGGGACAGGGGGATCCTACGAGCAGTACTTC. Protein product: CSVAGTGGSYEQYF.

Only a few counts were recorded for this clonotype. The chain combines TRBV20-1 with TRBJ2-2, with D tentatively TRBD1 (5 bases). From germline, CDR1 is DFQATT and CDR2 SNEGSKA (reference sequence). The CDR3 loop spans 13 amino acids. With 4 bases removed from V and 1 base from J, the gap between germline ends came to 7 bases. The CDR3, as DNA: TGCAGTGCTAACAGGCTGAACACCGGGGAGCTGTTTTTT. Translation gives CSANRLNTGELFF.

There are many counts of this clonotype. The gene calls are TRBV7-6 and TRBJ2-5; D call uncertain. This CDR3 contains 13 residues. Trimming left V 3 bases short and J 1 base short, with 6 bases between. Germline assignment: CDR1 SGHVS and CDR2 FNYEAQ. This chain's CDR3 is CASSFSFQETQYF. The CDR3 coding sequence is TGTGCCAGCAGCTTCTCCTTCCAAGAGACCCAGTACTTC.

This clonotype was observed a handful of times. V is TRBV20-1 and J is TRBJ1-5, with D perhaps TRBD1 (5 bases). The V end was cut by 6 bases, the J end by 3 bases, with 12 bases between. Germline CDR1 reads DFQATT; CDR2 reads SNEGSKA (reference sequence). The CDR3 runs 13 residues. CDR3 region: CSAYRDLNQPQHF. The CDR3 region has the DNA TGCAGTGCATACCGGGACCTCAATCAGCCCCAGCATTTT.

The CDR3 loop is CASSEASTGYNEQFF. The CDR3 region has the DNA TGTGCCAGCAGTGAAGCGTCGACAGGTTACAATGAGCAGTTCTTC. The chain has TRBV6-1 and TRBJ2-1; D perhaps matches TRBD1 (6 bases). V was trimmed by 0 bases and J by 4 bases, leaving 10 bases between them. The germline CDR1 and CDR2 sequences are MNHNS and SASEGT. The CDR3 runs 15 residues.

This clonotype was seen more than once but under ten times. CDR3 nucleotide sequence: TGTGCCAGCAGCTTACAAGTTTGGGAAGAGACCCAGTACTTC. This gives the protein CASSLQVWEETQYF. The chain couples TRBV7-2 to TRBJ2-5; D remains ambiguous. The germline V gene has CDR1 SGHTA and CDR2 FQGNSA. V was cut by 2 bases and J by 3 bases, with 10 bases left in between. The CDR3 consists of 14 residues.